The source of this T cell receptor (beta chain) is a study of T cell responses to AZD1222 COVID-19 vaccine (dated by TCRdb to about 2021). Study-level background: AZD1222 recipients with second doses at about 4 weeks or about 12 weeks were pooled, because spike-specific TCR depth and breadth did not differ between schedules. Trial participants were enrolled into age subgroups of 18-55, 56-69 and 70-plus years, which contained around 150, 28 and 57 TCR-sequenced participants, respectively. A total of about 240 trial participants underwent TCR sequencing, of whom roughly 210 received two doses of AZD1222 and about 26 received two doses of the MenACWY control vaccine.

The sample's time point, from its label and the paper: baseline before first vaccination. The vaccinee samples were drawn from two UK trials, COV001 and COV002, one of which was a single-blind randomized controlled phase 2/3 trial testing AZD1222 (ChAdOx1 nCoV-19) in healthy adults. Trial participant PBMC samples were collected at day 0 and day 28 after the second dose for TCRbeta chain sequencing. There are a few counts of this clone. Its antigen remains undetermined. Base qualities were left out, and no much larger clone turns up one base away. Results and caveats for the whole study, not just this receptor: Conclusions about previously exposed vaccinees were limited because only a handful of AZD1222 recipients were SARS-CoV-2 seropositive at baseline. Participants were mostly white British, with more females than males. The authors suggested clonal diversity may have been underestimated. The 56-69-year group was small, and its depth increase did not reach significance, likely because of low power. The vaccine-associated CD4 TCRs covered the entire spike protein, and the dominant responses fell in regions 160-218 and 743-854. Because no day 14 peak-response samples were available, repertoires were characterized only after the peak T cell response. After two AZD1222 doses, spike-specific TCR breadth and depth were significantly higher than at day 0 and than in MenACWY recipients. Epitopes outside the regions mutated in the B.1.351 and B.1.1.7 variants were reportedly recognized by nearly half of the unique spike-specific TCRs.

The CDR3 regions of human TCRbeta chains were analyzed by immunosequencing. On the authors' methods: TCRs in the repertoires were matched against a reference library of SARS-CoV-2-specific TCRs that had been generated with the MIRA antigen-specificity platform. Breadth meant the fraction of unique TCRs that were SARS-CoV-2-associated, whereas depth meant the fraction of total T cells that were SARS-CoV-2-associated. Using the MIRA data, each spike-specific TCR was mapped to the spike region that the TCR reacts to and placed in a CD4 or CD8 class. Log10-transformed breadth and depth values were compared by one-way ANOVA with Sidak's multiple comparisons tests. In TCRdb, the immuneACCESS table is reduced to in-frame sequences with V and J assigned. These tables do not hold every clone; where another copy was compared, an unresolved V gene accounts for under half, and the others remain unexplained. The DNA was the basis for D and trimming; V, J and clone size are from that table. A total of approximately 120,000 clones appear in this sample, roughly 87% of them only once. 5% to 5.5% of the sample is held by the ten biggest clonotypes.

The germline V gene (reference sequence) sets CDR1 to MNHEY and CDR2 to SMNVEV. V is pruned by 3 bases and J by 0 bases, leaving 3 bases of the junction without a gene match. CDR3 length: 15 amino acids, cysteine to phenylalanine. The entry retains the CDR3 DNA only, 45 bases that are in frame from base 1. Here the sequenced sample was peripheral blood, taken on day 0 of AZD1222 vaccination. The chain is encoded by TRBV27 joined to TRBJ2-7, with TRBD1 matching 9 junction bases. The clonotype originates from an adult in good health. The CDR3 corresponds to CASSFRTGASYEQYF. The nucleotide sequence is given as TGTGCCAGCAGTTTCCGGACAGGGGCCTCCTACGAGCAGTACTTC.